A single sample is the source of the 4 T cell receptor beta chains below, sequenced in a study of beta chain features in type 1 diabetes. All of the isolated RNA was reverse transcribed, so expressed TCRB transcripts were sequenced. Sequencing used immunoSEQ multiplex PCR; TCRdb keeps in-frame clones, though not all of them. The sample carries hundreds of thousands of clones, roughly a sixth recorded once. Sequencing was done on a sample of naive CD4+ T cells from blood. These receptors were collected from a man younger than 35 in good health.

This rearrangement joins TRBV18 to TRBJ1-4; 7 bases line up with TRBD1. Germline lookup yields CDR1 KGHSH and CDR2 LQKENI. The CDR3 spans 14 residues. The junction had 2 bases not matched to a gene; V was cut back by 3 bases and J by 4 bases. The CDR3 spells CASSPGQNNEKLFF. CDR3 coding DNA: TGTGCCAGCTCACCGGGACAGAATAATGAAAAACTGTTTTTT.

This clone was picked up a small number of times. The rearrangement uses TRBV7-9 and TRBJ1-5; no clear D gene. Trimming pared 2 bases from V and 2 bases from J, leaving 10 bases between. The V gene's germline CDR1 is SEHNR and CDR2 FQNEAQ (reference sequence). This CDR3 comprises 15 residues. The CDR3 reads CASSLSGVGNQPQHF. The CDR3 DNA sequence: TGTGCCAGCAGCTTATCGGGAGTGGGCAATCAGCCCCAGCATTTT.

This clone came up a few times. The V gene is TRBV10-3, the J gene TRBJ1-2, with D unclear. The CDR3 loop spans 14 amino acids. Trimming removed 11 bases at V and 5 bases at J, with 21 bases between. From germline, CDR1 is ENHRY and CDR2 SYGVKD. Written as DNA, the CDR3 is TGTGCCGTAAGCTCGATTGAAGGAGGATATGGCTACACCTTC. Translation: CAVSSIEGGYGYTF.

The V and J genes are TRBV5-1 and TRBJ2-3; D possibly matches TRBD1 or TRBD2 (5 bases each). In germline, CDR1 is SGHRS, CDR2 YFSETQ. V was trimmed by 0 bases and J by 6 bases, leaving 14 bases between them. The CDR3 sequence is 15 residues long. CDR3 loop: CASSLVGTSGDTQYF. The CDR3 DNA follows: TGCGCCAGCAGCTTGGTCGGGACCTCCGGGGATACGCAGTATTTT.